The 19 T cell receptor beta chains listed next were all sequenced from one sample in a study of Graves' ophthalmopathy and Graves' hyperthyroidism. The sequenced template was RNA, covering the TCR beta CDR3 region. First-round RT-PCR relied on HTBI primers, and a second-round multiplex PCR came next. TCRdb fed the multiplex PCR reads into MiXCR, producing one record per CDR3 protein. The sample lists 560,000 or so distinct CDR3 sequences; about 35% were seen once. The sequencing sample was made of peripheral blood or thyroid tissue (not recorded which). These receptors all stem from an adult man with Graves' hyperthyroidism.

As for this clonotype: Since a much larger clone is just one base distant, this may be a read error. The chain employs TRBV6-6 and TRBJ1-3; D is ambiguous. There are 15 residues in the CDR3. V lost 0 bases to trimming and J lost 8 bases, with 14 bases between them. Germline V lookup: CDR1 MNHNY, CDR2 SVGAGI (reference sequence). CDR3 in DNA: TGTGCCAGCAGTTACTCGTCGGGGAGCGGAGACACCATATATTTT. It encodes CASSYSSGSGDTIYF.

This clonotype turned up a few times. This chain uses TRBV7-9 with TRBJ2-7, with 11 bases lining up with TRBD1. The tail of the sequence fits TRBJ2-1 better, so the J call may be wrong. This CDR3 spans 16 amino acids. Germline V gene data show CDR1 as SEHNR and CDR2 as FQNEAQ (reference sequence). The DNA of the CDR3 is TGTGCCAGCACCGAAATCACCGGGACAGGGGGGAGTGAGCAGTTCTTC. Translation gives CASTEITGTGGSEQFF.

This clonotype was recorded a few times. The rearrangement uses TRBV6-6 and TRBJ1-3, with D uncertain. V dropped 7 bases and J dropped 2 bases, with 9 bases sitting between them. Germline V gives CDR1 MNHNY, CDR2 SVGAGI (reference sequence). The CDR3 covers 13 residues. The CDR3 sequence: CASNLGTGNTIYF. In DNA, the CDR3 is TGTGCCAGCAACCTGGGAACTGGAAACACCATATATTTT.

This clonotype occurred a few times. The CDR3 sequence: CASSFGKNTEAFF. CDR3 DNA: TGTGCCAGCAGTTTTGGGAAGAACACTGAAGCTTTCTTT. The chain combines TRBV9 with TRBJ1-1, with D unresolved. This CDR3 is 13 amino acids long. Germline assignment: CDR1 SGDLS and CDR2 YYNGEE. Trimming stripped 5 bases from V and 1 base from J, with 9 bases between. Combining the CDR3 with reference TRBV9 and TRBJ1-1 gives the whole variable domain DSGVTQTPKHLITATGQRVTLRCSPRSGDLSVYWYQQSLDQGLQFLIQYYNGEERAKGNILERFSAQQFPDLHSELNLSSLELGDSALYFCASSFGKNTEAFFGQGTRLTVV.

The genes are TRBV29-1 and TRBJ1-1, with 12 bases identical to TRBD1. From germline, CDR1 is SQVTM and CDR2 ANQGSEA. V lost 6 bases and J lost 5; bases outside the gene matches: 13. The CDR3 length is 16 residues. The CDR3 DNA is TGCAGCGTGGGAACCGGGACAGGGGGCCTAGGGACTGAAGCTTTCTTT. Translation gives CSVGTGTGGLGTEAFF.

This clonotype was found many times. This chain links TRBV7-2 with TRBJ1-1; D is perhaps TRBD1 (5 bases). The CDR3 consists of 16 residues. Germline CDR1 SGHTA, CDR2 FQGNSA. Trimming left V 2 bases short and J 1 base short, with 14 bases between. The CDR3: CASSLNGGRSNTEAFF. CDR3 coding DNA: TGTGCCAGCAGCTTAAACGGGGGACGTTCGAACACTGAAGCTTTCTTT.

The rearrangement joins TRBV29-1 to TRBJ2-7, with D unresolved. The length of the CDR3 is 13 residues. Germline CDR1 is SQVTM and CDR2 is ANQGSEA. The V gene lost 7 bases and the J gene lost 0 bases, with 13 bases spanning the gap. For the CDR3, the DNA is TGCAGCGCCCGGACGGACGGCTCCTACGAGCAGTACTTC. Its protein product is CSARTDGSYEQYF.

There are many counts of this clonotype. Just one base apart from a much larger clone, this may be a read error. The rearrangement links TRBV24-1 to TRBJ1-2; a weak D match, TRBD1 (6 bases). Germline lookup yields CDR1 KGHDR and CDR2 SFDVKD. The V gene lost 3 bases and the J gene lost 9 bases, with 16 bases spanning the gap. This CDR3 has 14 residues. DNA for the CDR3: TGTGCCACCAGTGATATAACAGGGATTCAAAGCTACACCTTC. Protein: CATSDITGIQSYTF.

This clonotype was observed at least ten times. The V gene is TRBV12-3 or TRBV12-4, the J gene TRBJ2-5; D possibly corresponds to TRBD1 (6 bases). Trimming left V 3 bases short and J 5 bases short, with 13 bases between. This CDR3 contains 14 residues. The CDR3 region has the DNA TGTGCCAGCAGTTTCAGGGGCTTCGTGGAGACCCAGTACTTC. Translated, it gives CASSFRGFVETQYF.

J is TRBJ2-5 and V is TRBV12-3 or TRBV12-4; D may match TRBD1 or TRBD2 (6 bases each). Trimming removed 5 bases at V and 4 bases at J, with 20 bases between. This CDR3 comprises 16 residues. CDR3 sequence reads: CASSPTGHTGGETQYF. The CDR3 DNA is TGTGCCAGCAGTCCCACAGGGCACACCGGGGGAGAGACCCAGTACTTC.

For this clonotype: The junction does not match germline at one end; this may be a read error. The gene calls are TRBV15 and TRBJ2-1; 9 bases agree with TRBD2. CDR1 is LNHNV, CDR2 YYDKDF, per germline (reference sequence). This CDR3 region has 16 residues. CDR3 residues: CATSRDRLAGYNERFF. The CDR3 nucleotides read TGTGCCACCAGCAGAGATCGGCTAGCGGGATACAATGAGCGGTTCTTC. The full variable domain, in which reference TRBV15 and TRBJ2-1 provide the parts outside the CDR3, is DAMVIQNPRYQVTQFGKPVTLSCSQTLNHNVMYWYQQKSSQAPKLLFHYYDKDFNNEADTPDNFQSRRPNTSFCFLDIRSPGLGDTAMYLCATSRDRLAGYNERFFGPGTRLTVL.

This chain joins TRBV7-2 and TRBJ2-7, with 9 nucleotides matching TRBD1. The end of the DNA is better explained by TRBJ2-1, so the J call may be wrong. Germline values: CDR1 SGHTA, CDR2 FQGNSA. CDR3 length equals 15 residues. CDR3: CASSSGGTGTSEQFF. The CDR3 DNA is TGTGCCAGCAGCTCAGGGGGGACAGGGACGAGTGAGCAGTTCTTC.

The chain recombines TRBV20-1 with TRBJ2-2; D gene unclear. With 2 bases removed from V and 6 bases from J, the gap between germline ends came to 7 bases. Germline V gives CDR1 DFQATT, CDR2 SNEGSKA (reference sequence). The CDR3 runs to 12 residues. CDR3 nucleotide sequence: TGCAGTGCTAGACTTGAGGCCGGGGAGCTGTTTTTT. This gives the protein CSARLEAGELFF.

J is TRBJ1-1 and V is TRBV10-3; 9 bases match TRBD1. This CDR3 comprises 13 residues. CDR1 ENHRY and CDR2 SYGVKD come from the germline V gene. The V and J ends lost 7 bases and 5 bases, in that order; junction bases with no gene match: 5. CDR3 region: CAIKETGGTEAFF. In DNA form, the CDR3 reads TGTGCCATCAAGGAGACAGGGGGTACTGAAGCTTTCTTT.

V gene TRBV7-3 combines with J gene TRBJ2-1; D may match TRBD1 or TRBD2 (7 bases each). Germline V gene sequence: CDR1 SGHTA, CDR2 FQGTGA. This CDR3 is 14 amino acids long. Trimming cost V 7 bases and J 5 bases, with 15 bases left between them. CDR3 sequence: CASKRSGTDNEQFF. In DNA form, the CDR3 reads TGTGCCAGCAAACGGAGCGGGACAGACAATGAGCAGTTCTTC.

This clonotype was seen many times. V gene TRBV9 combines with J gene TRBJ2-5, with unresolved D. Deletions cut 3 bases from V and 2 bases from J, with 17 bases between. CDR3 length: 16 amino acids. Per germline, CDR1 SGDLS and CDR2 YYNGEE. In DNA form, the CDR3 reads TGTGCCAGCAGCGCTCGGACGTCCCCGGCACAAGAGACCCAGTACTTC. Encoded protein: CASSARTSPAQETQYF.

Turning to this clonotype: Germline is not matched at one junction end, which may reflect a read error. The chain is built from TRBV28 and TRBJ2-7; D tentatively reads TRBD1 or TRBD2 (6 bases each). The CDR3 extends over 13 amino acids. Germline loops: CDR1 MDHEN, CDR2 SYDVKM. CDR3 loop: CASFRRDTYVQYF. The CDR3 bases are TGTGCCAGTTTCCGGCGGGACACATACGTGCAGTACTTC. Complete variable domain (other parts from reference TRBV28 and TRBJ2-7): DVKVTQSSRYLVKRTGEKVFLECVQDMDHENMFWYRQDPGLGLRLIYFSYDVKMKEKGDIPEGYSVSREKKERFSLILESASTNQTSMYLCASFRRDTYVQYFGPGTRLTVT.

This clonotype was counted once. The chain carries TRBV19 and TRBJ2-5; possible D gene TRBD1, 6 bases. Germline CDR1 LNHDA, CDR2 SQIVND (reference sequence). The CDR3 is 14 amino acids. Trimming took off 3 bases at V and 8 bases at J, with 16 bases between the two ends. CDR3 bases: TGTGCCAGTAGTATCCGGGACACCGTTCGAACCCAGTACTTC. It encodes CASSIRDTVRTQYF.

This clonotype was counted only a few times. The chain joins TRBV14 to TRBJ1-1, with D possibly being TRBD1 (5 bases). The germline V gene has CDR1 SGHDN and CDR2 FVKESK. Trimming removed 1 base from V and 10 bases from J, with 10 bases in between. The CDR3 spans 12 residues. CDR3 loop: CASSQVSGGAFF. The CDR3 nucleotides are TGTGCCAGCAGCCAAGTTTCGGGGGGAGCTTTCTTT.